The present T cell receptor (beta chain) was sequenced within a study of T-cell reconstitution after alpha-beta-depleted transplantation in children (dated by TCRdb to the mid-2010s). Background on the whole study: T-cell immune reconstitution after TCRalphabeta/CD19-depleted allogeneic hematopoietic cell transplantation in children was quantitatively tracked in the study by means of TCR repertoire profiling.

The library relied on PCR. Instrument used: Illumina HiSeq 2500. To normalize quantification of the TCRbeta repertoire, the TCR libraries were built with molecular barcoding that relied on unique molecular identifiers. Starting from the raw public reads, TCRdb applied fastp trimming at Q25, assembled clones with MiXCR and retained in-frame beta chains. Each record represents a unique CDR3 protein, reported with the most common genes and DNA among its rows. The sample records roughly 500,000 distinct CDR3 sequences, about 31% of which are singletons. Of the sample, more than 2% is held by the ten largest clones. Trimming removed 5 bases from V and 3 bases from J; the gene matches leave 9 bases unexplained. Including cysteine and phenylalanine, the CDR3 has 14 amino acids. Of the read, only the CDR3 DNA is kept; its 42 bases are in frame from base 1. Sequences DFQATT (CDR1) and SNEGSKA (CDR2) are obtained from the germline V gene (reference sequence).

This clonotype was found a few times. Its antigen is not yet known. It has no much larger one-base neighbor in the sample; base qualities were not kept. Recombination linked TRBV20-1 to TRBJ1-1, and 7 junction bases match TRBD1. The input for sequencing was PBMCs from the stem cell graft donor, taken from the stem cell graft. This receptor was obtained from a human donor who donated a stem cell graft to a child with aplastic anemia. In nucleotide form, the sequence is TGCAGTGCTCTTAGACCCGGGACAGACACTGAAGCTTTCTTT. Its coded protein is CSALRPGTDTEAFF.